This T cell receptor (beta chain) comes out of a study of sequential checkpoint blockade in melanoma. As for the study in general: Each arm's sequence ended with maintenance nivolumab. Some 90 pretreatment tumor DNA samples were TCRβ immunosequenced.

Comment on this clone: Antigen unknown.

The ends were cut back, 2 bases at V and 10 bases at J, with 11 bases in the middle. This CDR3 comprises 12 residues. CDR1 is MDHEN and CDR2 is SYDVKM in the germline V gene. TCRdb's copy holds only in-frame clones and misses some; the assay was immunoSEQ multiplex PCR. The repertoire includes 7,500 to 9,500 clones, roughly 25% of them detected once, and about 10% sits in the top ten. The treatment is: randomized to nivolumab then ipilimumab (arm A) or the reverse (arm B). Findings and limits, study-wide: About 30 times likelier clinical benefit followed increased tumor T-cell fraction and clonality. Pretreatment TIL clonality tracked with response in the nivolumab-first arm.

The rearrangement links TRBV28 to TRBJ1-1, with D possibly being TRBD1 (6 bases). The sequence was collected from a human donor with melanoma. The sample was tumor tissue (inferred from file names), taken from a patient given nivolumab and ipilimumab in sequence. CDR3 residues: CASSLGGTTAFF. CDR3 coding DNA: TGTGCCAGCAGTTTAGGGGGGACAACAGCTTTCTTT. The full variable domain, in which reference TRBV28 and TRBJ1-1 provide the parts outside the CDR3, is DVKVTQSSRYLVKRTGEKVFLECVQDMDHENMFWYRQDPGLGLRLIYFSYDVKMKEKGDIPEGYSVSREKKERFSLILESASTNQTSMYLCASSLGGTTAFFGQGTRLTVV.